Listed below are T cell receptor beta chains from one sample, sequenced in a study of T cell responses to AZD1222 COVID-19 vaccine. Clones were sequenced by immunoSEQ multiplex PCR, and TCRdb holds only the in-frame ones, with some missing. The sample gives about 86,000 clones, 70% to 85% of which show up once; 20% to 25% is in the top ten. The sequenced sample was peripheral blood, obtained on day 0 of AZD1222 vaccination. Receptor source: an adult in good health. CDR3s leave out the opening cysteine and the closing phenylalanine or tryptophan.

j_gene | v_gene | CDR3aa
TRBJ2-4 | TRBV28 | ASSPGDRAGIQY
TRBJ1-2 | TRBV3-1/TRBV3-2 | ASSLVGGIYGYT
TRBJ1-3 | TRBV3-1/TRBV3-2 | ASSHYPGEMRGNTIY
TRBJ1-6 | TRBV2 | ASSEGADAGSPLH
TRBJ1-2 | TRBV28 | ASRPGGYGYT
TRBJ2-7 | TRBV21-1 | ASSKAYLDSRDERY
TRBJ1-3 | TRBV28 | ASTGFSSGNTIY
TRBJ2-4 | TRBV5-1 | ASSLRTSGTGFRY
TRBJ2-1 | TRBV5-1 | ASSLGTEGEQF
TRBJ2-3 | TRBV2 | ASARDTQY
TRBJ2-5 | TRBV20-1 | SASKSSVETQY
TRBJ1-3 | TRBV7-9 | ASSLGAGLNTIY
TRBJ2-1 | TRBV5-5 | ASSFSGGSYNEQF
TRBJ1-5 | TRBV19 | ASSIEGRSAQH
TRBJ1-2 | TRBV3-1/TRBV3-2 | ASSQNLGGGYGYT
TRBJ1-1 | TRBV7-2 | ASSQQGPRDTEAF
TRBJ1-1 | TRBV30 | AWSIGVMNTEAF
TRBJ2-1 | TRBV29-1 | SVRTGSSRVNEQF
TRBJ1-5 | TRBV6-5 | ASSTQRNQPQH
TRBJ2-7 | TRBV10-1 | ASSPGQYEQY
TRBJ2-3 | TRBV16 | ASSQSSNADTQY
TRBJ2-7 | TRBV19 | ASTPGTSGSISTYEQY
TRBJ1-5 | TRBV10-3 | ATGAGGNQPQH
TRBJ2-5 | TRBV5-5 | ASSLNTGTQY
TRBJ2-5 | TRBV28 | ASSFFSSGTPETQY
TRBJ1-1 | TRBV7-2 | ASSLVIWDSTEAF
TRBJ2-7 | TRBV28 | ASSTRQGYSYEQY
TRBJ1-1 | TRBV7-2 | ASSPPRSSLGYTEAF
TRBJ1-5 | TRBV28 | ASLGGHQPQH
TRBJ2-4 | TRBV3-1/TRBV3-2 | ASSQVGQGRAKNIQY
TRBJ1-4 | TRBV6-5 | ATGYATNEKLF
TRBJ2-7 | TRBV2 | ASTPARFNYEQY
TRBJ2-1 | TRBV27 | ASSPRGLAGSYNEQF
TRBJ2-2 | TRBV5-5 | ASRTLTGELF
TRBJ1-4 | TRBV3-1/TRBV3-2 | ASSRNSNEKLF
TRBJ1-1 | TRBV18 | ASSAAEEAF
TRBJ2-3 | TRBV11-2 | ASSPQGDRPQY